This T cell receptor beta chain emerged from a study of cytomegalovirus exposure and HLA in healthy donors. Study results and caveats: Later examination showed HLA-associated TCR beta chains had greater clonal expansion than equally common others. By HLA locus, TCR association rates varied in a later analysis, with DRB1 showing the most and HLA-C the fewest. A missense variant in DCLRE1C was later tied to TCR beta V- and J-gene trimming.

Only one count was recorded for this clone. Its antigen is as yet unknown. J gave up 3 bases and V 2 bases, and 7 bases lay outside the gene matches. In germline, CDR1 is MGHRA, CDR2 YSYEKL. This CDR3 has 16 amino acids. The PCR used 60 Vbeta and 13 Jbeta primers. Original processing notes: It was a later analysis that counted roughly 80 million unique TCR beta chains, of which some 12 million were shared. The table came from immunoSEQ multiplex PCR; TCRdb's copy has only in-frame clones and leaves some out. That table supplies the V and J calls and clone size; D and trimming were determined from the DNA. The table records about 87,000 clones, 74% of them present only once.

This TCR was recovered from a man aged 25-45 years in good health and CMV-seropositive. Sample: PBMCs. V and J are TRBV4-1 and TRBJ1-2; 9 bases align to TRBD1. The DNA of the CDR3 is TGCGCCAGCAGCCAAACCCGGGACAGGGAGTACTATGGCTACACCTTC. This gives the protein CASSQTRDREYYGYTF.